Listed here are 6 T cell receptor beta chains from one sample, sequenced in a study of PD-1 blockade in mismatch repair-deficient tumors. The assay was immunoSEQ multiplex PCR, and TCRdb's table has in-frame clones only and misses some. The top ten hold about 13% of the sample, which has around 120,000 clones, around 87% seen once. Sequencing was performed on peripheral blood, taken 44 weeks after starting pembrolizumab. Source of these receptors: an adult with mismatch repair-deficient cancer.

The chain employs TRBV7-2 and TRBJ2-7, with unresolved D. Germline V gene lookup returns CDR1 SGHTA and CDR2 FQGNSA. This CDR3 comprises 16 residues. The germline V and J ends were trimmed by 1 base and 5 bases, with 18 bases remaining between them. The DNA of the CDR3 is TGTGCCAGCAGCTTAGGGTTGTGGAAGAATCGCCACGAGCAGTACTTC. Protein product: CASSLGLWKNRHEQYF.

The CDR3 is CASSQDSGTGNYEQYF. The CDR3 DNA reads TGCGCCAGCAGCCAAGACTCAGGGACAGGGAACTACGAGCAGTACTTC. The chain combines TRBV4-1 with TRBJ2-7; 9 bases fit TRBD1. This CDR3 is built from 16 residues. Germline assignment: CDR1 MGHRA and CDR2 YSYEKL. The V segment lost 0 bases and the J segment 3 bases; nucleotides outside the gene matches: 6.

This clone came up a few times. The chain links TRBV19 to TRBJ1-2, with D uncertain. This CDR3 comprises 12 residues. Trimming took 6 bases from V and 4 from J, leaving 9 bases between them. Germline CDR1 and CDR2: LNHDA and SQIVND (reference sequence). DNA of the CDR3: TGTGCCAGTAGAAAGGAGTTCTATGGCTACACCTTC. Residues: CASRKEFYGYTF.

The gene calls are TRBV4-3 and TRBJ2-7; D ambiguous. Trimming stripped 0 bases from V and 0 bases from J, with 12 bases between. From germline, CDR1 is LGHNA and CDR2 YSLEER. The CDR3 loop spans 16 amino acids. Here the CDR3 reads CASSQDPRTFSYEQYF. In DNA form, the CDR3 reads TGCGCCAGCAGCCAAGATCCCCGGACGTTCTCCTACGAGCAGTACTTC.

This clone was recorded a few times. The CDR3 protein is CASSLWVAGANVLTF. In DNA, the CDR3 is TGTGCCAGCAGCTTGTGGGTGGCTGGGGCCAACGTCCTGACTTTC. The J gene is TRBJ2-6, the V gene TRBV5-6; D remains ambiguous. The V gene's germline CDR1 is SGHDT and CDR2 YYEEEE. The CDR3 runs to 15 residues. Trimming took off 1 base at V and 2 bases at J, with 7 bases between the two ends.

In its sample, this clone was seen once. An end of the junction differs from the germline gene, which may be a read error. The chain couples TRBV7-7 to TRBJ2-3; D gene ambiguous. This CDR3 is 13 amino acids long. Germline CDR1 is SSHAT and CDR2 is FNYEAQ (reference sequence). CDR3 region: CASSLDITDTQYF. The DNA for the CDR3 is TGTGCTAGCAGCTTAGATATCACAGATACGCAGTATTTT. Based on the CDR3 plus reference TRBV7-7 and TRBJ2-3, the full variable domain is GAGVSQSPRYKVTKRGQDVTLRCDPISSHATLYWYQQALGQGPEFLTYFNYEAQPDKSGLPSDRFSAERPEGSISTLTIQRTEQRDSAMYRCASSLDITDTQYFGPGTRLTVL.